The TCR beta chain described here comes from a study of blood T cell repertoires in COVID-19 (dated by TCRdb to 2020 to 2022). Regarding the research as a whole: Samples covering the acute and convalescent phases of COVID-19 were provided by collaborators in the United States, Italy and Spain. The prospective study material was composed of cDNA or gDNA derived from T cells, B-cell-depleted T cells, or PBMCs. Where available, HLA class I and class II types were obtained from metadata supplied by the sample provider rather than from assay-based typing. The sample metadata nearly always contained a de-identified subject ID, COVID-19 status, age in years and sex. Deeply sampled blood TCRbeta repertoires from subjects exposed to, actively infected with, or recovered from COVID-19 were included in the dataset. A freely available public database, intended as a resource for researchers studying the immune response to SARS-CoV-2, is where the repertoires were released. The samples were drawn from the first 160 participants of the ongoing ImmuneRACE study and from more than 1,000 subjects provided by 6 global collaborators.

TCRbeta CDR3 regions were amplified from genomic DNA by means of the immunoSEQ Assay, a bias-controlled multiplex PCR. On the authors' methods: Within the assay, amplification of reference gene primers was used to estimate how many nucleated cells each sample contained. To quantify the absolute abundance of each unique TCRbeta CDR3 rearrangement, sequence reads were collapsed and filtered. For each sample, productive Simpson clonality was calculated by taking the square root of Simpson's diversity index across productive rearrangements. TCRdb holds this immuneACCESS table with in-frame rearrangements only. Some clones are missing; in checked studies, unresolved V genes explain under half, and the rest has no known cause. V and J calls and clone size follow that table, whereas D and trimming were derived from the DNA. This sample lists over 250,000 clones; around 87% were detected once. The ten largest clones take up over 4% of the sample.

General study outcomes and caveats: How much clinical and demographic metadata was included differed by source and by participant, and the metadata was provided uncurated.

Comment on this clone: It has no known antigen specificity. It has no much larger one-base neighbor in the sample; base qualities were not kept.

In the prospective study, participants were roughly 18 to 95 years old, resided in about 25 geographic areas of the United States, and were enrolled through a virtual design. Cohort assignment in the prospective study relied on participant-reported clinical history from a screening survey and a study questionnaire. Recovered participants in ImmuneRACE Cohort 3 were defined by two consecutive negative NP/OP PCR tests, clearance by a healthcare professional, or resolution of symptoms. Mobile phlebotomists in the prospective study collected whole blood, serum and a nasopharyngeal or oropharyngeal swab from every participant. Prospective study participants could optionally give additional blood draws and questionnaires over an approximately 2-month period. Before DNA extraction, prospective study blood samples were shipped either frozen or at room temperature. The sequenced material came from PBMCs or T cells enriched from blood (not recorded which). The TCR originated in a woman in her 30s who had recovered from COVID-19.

The CDR3 reads CAIRARKGAQETQYF. Read as DNA, the sequence is TGTGCCATCAGAGCTCGTAAGGGGGCTCAAGAGACCCAGTACTTC. The chain employs TRBV10-3 and TRBJ2-5, and 7 junction bases match TRBD1. The CDR3 contains 15 residues, cysteine and phenylalanine counted. The CDR3 DNA has 45 bases and is translated from base 1. Here V drops 6 bases and J drops 2 bases, and the junction holds 9 bases not matched to any gene. The germline V gene sets CDR1 to ENHRY and CDR2 to SYGVKD.